A single T cell receptor (beta chain) is shown here with its context. Its target is unknown. These data belong to a study of cytomegalovirus exposure and HLA in healthy donors. Study-level findings and limits: Most of the TCR beta V segments (in an earlier analysis) were productive either about 87% or about 30% of the time.

The PCR employed 60 Vbeta primers together with 13 Jbeta primers. The table came from immunoSEQ multiplex PCR; TCRdb's copy has only in-frame clones and leaves some out. Of 80,000 to 130,000 clones detected, approximately 82% appear once; the ten largest clones hold more than 0.95%. The TCR sequence derives from a young woman in good health and CMV-seronegative. The sequenced sample consisted of PBMCs.

For the CDR3, the DNA is TGTGCCAGCAGCGCCGAGGGACTAGCGGGGGGACTGTACCAAGAGACCCAGTACTTC. It codes for CASSAEGLAGGLYQETQYF. The chain recombines TRBV7-2 with TRBJ2-5, with 15 positions matching TRBD2. The V gene end was trimmed by 5 bases and the J gene end by 0 bases; junction bases not matched to a gene: 10. The CDR3 spans 19 residues. CDR1 and CDR2 from the germline V gene are SGHTA and FQGNSA. Looking up the rest from reference TRBV7-2 and TRBJ2-5 gives the full variable domain: GAGVSQSPSNKVTEKGKDVELRCDPISGHTALYWYRQSLGQGLEFLIYFQGNSAPDKSGLPSDRFSAERTGGSVSTLTIQRTQQEDSAVYLCASSAEGLAGGLYQETQYFGPGTRLLVL.